This T cell receptor beta chain was identified in a study of vaccination and CD4 T cells after COVID-19. Worth noting for this clonotype: Its antigen is still unknown.

The assay that was used to sequence DNA from cultured CD4+ T cells was the Oncomine TCR Beta short-read assay. TCRdb re-called the PCR reads through MiXCR, storing one row per CDR3 protein. The table lists 15,000 to 20,000 distinct CDR3 sequences, 40% to 55% of them singletons. Treatment specified: roughly 11-day PBMC culture with coronavirus spike peptide pools or control peptides (ViraFEST assay). Fresh IL-2 medium was used to replace half of the medium on days 3 and 7. Germline CDR1 is DFQATT and CDR2 is SNEGSKA (reference sequence). V was pared by 1 base and J by 0 bases, with 6 bases between. This CDR3 spans 14 amino acids.

The chain uses TRBV20-1 and TRBJ2-2, with a possible D match to TRBD1 (5 bases). The sequencing input was CD4+ T cells from blood, cultured in vitro. This clonotype was sampled from a human donor who had recovered from COVID-19. CDR3 bases: TGCAGTGCTAGAGTACAGGCGAACACCGGGGAGCTGTTTTTT. Its protein product is CSARVQANTGELFF.